This T cell receptor (beta chain) was documented in a study of T cells in Graves' hyperthyroidism and ophthalmopathy. Study-level results: Ophthalmopathy onset followed model prediction by a median approximately 5.9 months.

Used for diagnoses were clinical symptoms, serum thyroxine and TRAb, thyroid ultrasound and orbital computed tomography. Trimming cost V 5 bases and J 0 bases, with 13 bases left between them. The V gene's germline CDR1 is KGHSH and CDR2 LQKENI. The CDR3 spans 15 residues. The table lists this clonotype with many counts. Its cognate antigen is unknown. The source material, RNA transcripts, was used to amplify TCR beta CDR3 regions. HTBI primers were used for first-round RT-PCR of the TCR CDR3. TCRdb reprocessed the multiplex PCR reads via MiXCR and lists one record per CDR3 protein. The table includes roughly 700,000 distinct CDR3 sequences, 14% detected once.

The sequence was obtained from a woman between 18 and 29 years old with Graves' hyperthyroidism. This chain links TRBV18 with TRBJ1-1, with unresolved D. The specimen sequenced was blood. The CDR3 DNA follows: TGTGCCAGCTCAAACCTAGACACCCTGAACACTGAAGCTTTCTTT. It is translated as CASSNLDTLNTEAFF.